Reported below is one T cell receptor (beta chain). Here immunoSEQ multiplex PCR was the method, and the copy in TCRdb shows in-frame clones only, minus some. In the table there are 80,000 to 130,000 clones, 88% of which are singletons. The ends lost 7 bases at V and 7 bases at J; junction bases unmatched: 7. Germline values: CDR1 MDHEN, CDR2 SYDVKM. This CDR3 is built from 13 residues. The sample belongs to a study of blood T cell repertoires in COVID-19. Study summary: COVID-19 samples, acute and convalescent, were from the United States, Italy and Spain. T cells, B-cell-depleted T cells, or PBMCs supplied cDNA or gDNA.

V and J are TRBV28 and TRBJ1-2; 9 positions agree with TRBD1. Sequenced input: peripheral blood. The TCR was taken from a woman between 55 and 75 years old with acute or convalescent COVID-19. In DNA, the CDR3 is TGTGCCAGCACCGATGGGACAGGGAGTGGCTACACCTTC. The encoded protein is CASTDGTGSGYTF.